Listed here are 5 T cell receptor beta chains from one sample, sequenced in a study of blood T cell repertoires in COVID-19. TCRdb's copy holds only in-frame clones and misses some; the assay was immunoSEQ multiplex PCR. In the table there are 110,000 or so clones, 80% to 90% of which are singletons. Sequenced input: peripheral blood. These receptors originate from a man aged 40-49 years with acute or convalescent COVID-19.

This chain links TRBV29-1 with TRBJ1-5; D possibly corresponds to TRBD1 (6 bases). Trimming removed 4 bases from V and 6 bases from J, with 10 bases in between. The CDR3 has 12 residues. Per the germline V gene, CDR1 is SQVTM and CDR2 is ANQGSEA. The CDR3 here is CSVVTGSQPQHF. The CDR3, as DNA: TGCAGCGTTGTCACAGGGAGTCAGCCCCAGCATTTT.

This clone turned up a few times. J is TRBJ1-2 and V is TRBV2; D remains ambiguous. This CDR3 is built from 13 residues. The germline CDR1 and CDR2 sequences are SNHLY and FYNNEI. V lost 3 bases and J 4 bases, leaving 9 bases between the germline ends. The CDR3 spells CASSDTAIYGYTF. CDR3 sequence (DNA): TGTGCCAGCAGTGATACAGCTATCTATGGCTACACCTTC.

The V call is TRBV11-2, the J call TRBJ1-5, with TRBD1 as a possible D gene (5 bases). In germline, CDR1 is SGHAT, CDR2 FQNNGV. CDR3 length: 15 residues. Trimming removed 2 bases at V and 6 bases at J, with 14 bases between. Here the CDR3 reads CASSLTSPRVQPQHF. The CDR3 region has the DNA TGTGCCAGCAGCTTAACGTCCCCCAGGGTTCAGCCCCAGCATTTT. The whole variable domain, filled in from reference TRBV11-2 and TRBJ1-5, reads EAGVAQSPRYKIIEKRQSVAFWCNPISGHATLYWYQQILGQGPKLLIQFQNNGVVDDSQLPKDRFSAERLKGVDSTLKIQPAKLEDSAVYLCASSLTSPRVQPQHFGDGTRLSIL.

This clone was found a few times. V is TRBV30 and J is TRBJ2-1, with 7 bases identical to TRBD2. This CDR3 region has 14 residues. The V and J ends lost 4 bases and 3 bases, in that order; junction bases with no gene match: 6. Germline V lookup: CDR1 GTSNPN, CDR2 SVGIG (reference sequence). In DNA, the CDR3 is TGTGCCTGGACCGGACTAGGTCACTACAATGAGCAGTTCTTC. Its translation: CAWTGLGHYNEQFF. Variable domain in full (rest from reference TRBV30 and TRBJ2-1): SQTIHQWPATLVQPVGSPLSLECTVEGTSNPNLYWYRQAAGRGLQLLFYSVGIGQISSEVPQNLSASRPQDRQFILSSKKLLLSDSGFYLCAWTGLGHYNEQFFGPGTRLTVL.

The rearrangement joins TRBV18 to TRBJ2-1; D remains unclear. The V gene's germline CDR1 is KGHSH and CDR2 LQKENI. Between the trimmed V and J ends, which lost 2 bases and 5 bases, there was a span of 10 bases. The CDR3 sequence is 14 residues long. The CDR3 nucleotides are TGTGCCAGCTCACCAGACTCCCGACACAATGAGCAGTTCTTC. Translation gives CASSPDSRHNEQFF.